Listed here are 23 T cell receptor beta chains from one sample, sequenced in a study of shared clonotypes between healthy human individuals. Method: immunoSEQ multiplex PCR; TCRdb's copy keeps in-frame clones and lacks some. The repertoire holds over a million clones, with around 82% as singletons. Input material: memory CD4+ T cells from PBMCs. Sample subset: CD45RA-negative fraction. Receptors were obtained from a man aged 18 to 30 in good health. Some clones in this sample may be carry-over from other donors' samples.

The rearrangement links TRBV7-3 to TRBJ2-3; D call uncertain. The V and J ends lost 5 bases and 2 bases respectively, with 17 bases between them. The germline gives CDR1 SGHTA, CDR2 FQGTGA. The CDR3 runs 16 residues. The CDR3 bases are TGTGCCAGCAGCCTGTCAGGCGCAGGTTCCACAGATACGCAGTATTTT. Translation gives CASSLSGAGSTDTQYF.

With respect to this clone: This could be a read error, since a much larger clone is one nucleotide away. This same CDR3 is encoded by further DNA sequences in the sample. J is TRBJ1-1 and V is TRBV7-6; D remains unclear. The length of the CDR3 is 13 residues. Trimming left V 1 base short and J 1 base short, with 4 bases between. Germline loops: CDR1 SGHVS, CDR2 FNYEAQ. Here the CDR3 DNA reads TGTGCCAGCAGCTTAGGTCAGAACACTGAAGCTTTCTTT. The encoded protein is CASSLGQNTEAFF.

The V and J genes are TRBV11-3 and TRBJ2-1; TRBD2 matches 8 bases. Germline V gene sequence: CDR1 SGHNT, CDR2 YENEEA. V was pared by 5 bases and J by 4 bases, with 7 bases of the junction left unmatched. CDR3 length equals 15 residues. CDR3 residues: CASSNGRGGYNEQFF. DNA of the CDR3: TGTGCCAGCAGCAACGGACGGGGGGGATACAATGAGCAGTTCTTC. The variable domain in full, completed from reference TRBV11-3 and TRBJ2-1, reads EAGVVQSPRYKIIEKKQPVAFWCNPISGHNTLYWYLQNLGQGPELLIRYENEEAVDDSQLPKDRFSAERLKGVDSTLKIQPAELGDSAVYLCASSNGRGGYNEQFFGPGTRLTVL.

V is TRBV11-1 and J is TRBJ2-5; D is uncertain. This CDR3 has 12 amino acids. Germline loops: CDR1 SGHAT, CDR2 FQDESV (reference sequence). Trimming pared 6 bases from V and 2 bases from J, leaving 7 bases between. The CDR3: CASRSNQETQYF. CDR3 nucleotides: TGTGCCAGCAGGTCCAATCAAGAGACCCAGTACTTC.

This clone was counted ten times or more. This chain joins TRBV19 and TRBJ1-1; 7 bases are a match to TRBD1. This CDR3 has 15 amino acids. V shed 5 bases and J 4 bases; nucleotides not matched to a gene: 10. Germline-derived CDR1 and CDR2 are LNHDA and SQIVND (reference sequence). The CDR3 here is CASSQKGAGTTEAFF. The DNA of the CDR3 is TGTGCCAGTAGTCAGAAGGGGGCCGGGACCACTGAAGCTTTCTTT.

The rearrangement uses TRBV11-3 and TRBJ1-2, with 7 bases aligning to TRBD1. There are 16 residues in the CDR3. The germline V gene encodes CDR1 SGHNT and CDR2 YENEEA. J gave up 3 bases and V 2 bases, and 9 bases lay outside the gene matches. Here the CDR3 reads CASSLHSQGRDYGYTF. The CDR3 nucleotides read TGTGCCAGCAGCTTACACTCACAGGGGCGAGACTATGGCTACACCTTC.

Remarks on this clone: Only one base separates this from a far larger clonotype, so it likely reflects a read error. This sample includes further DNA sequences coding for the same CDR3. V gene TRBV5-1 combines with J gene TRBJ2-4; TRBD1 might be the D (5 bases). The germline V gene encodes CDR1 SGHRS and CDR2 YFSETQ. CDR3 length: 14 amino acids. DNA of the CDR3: TGCGCCAGCAGCTTGGGGCAGCAGGGCAACATTCAGTATTTC. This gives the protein CASSLGQQGNIQYF.

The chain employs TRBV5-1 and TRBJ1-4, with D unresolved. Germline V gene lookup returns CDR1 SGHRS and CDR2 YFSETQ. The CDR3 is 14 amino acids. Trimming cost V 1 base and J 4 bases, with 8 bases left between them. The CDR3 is CASSLFLDNEKLFF. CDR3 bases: TGCGCCAGCAGCTTGTTCCTGGATAATGAAAAACTGTTTTTT.

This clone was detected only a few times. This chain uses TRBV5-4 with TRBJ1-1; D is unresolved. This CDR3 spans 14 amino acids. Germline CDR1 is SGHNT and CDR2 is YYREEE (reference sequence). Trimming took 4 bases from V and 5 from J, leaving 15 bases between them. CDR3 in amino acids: CASSPVNERTEAFF. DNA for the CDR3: TGTGCCAGCAGCCCGGTAAACGAGAGGACTGAAGCTTTCTTT.

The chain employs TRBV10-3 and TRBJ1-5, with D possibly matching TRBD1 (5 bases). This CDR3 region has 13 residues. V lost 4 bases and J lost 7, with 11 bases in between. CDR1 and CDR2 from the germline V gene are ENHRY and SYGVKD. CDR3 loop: CAISARDGQPQHF. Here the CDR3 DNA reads TGTGCCATCAGTGCGAGGGACGGCCAGCCCCAGCATTTT.

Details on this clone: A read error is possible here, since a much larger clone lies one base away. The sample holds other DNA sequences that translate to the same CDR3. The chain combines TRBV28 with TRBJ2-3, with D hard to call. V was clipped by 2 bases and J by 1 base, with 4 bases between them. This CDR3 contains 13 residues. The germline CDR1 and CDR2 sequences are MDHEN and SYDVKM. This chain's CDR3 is CASSLGGTDTQYF. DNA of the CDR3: TGTGCCAGCAGTTTAGGGGGCACAGATACGCAGTATTTT.

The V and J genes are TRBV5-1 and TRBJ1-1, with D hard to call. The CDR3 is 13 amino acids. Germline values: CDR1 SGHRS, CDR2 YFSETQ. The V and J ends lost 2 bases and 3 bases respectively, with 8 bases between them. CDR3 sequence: CASSFGKDTEAFF. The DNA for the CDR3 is TGCGCCAGCAGCTTCGGCAAGGACACTGAAGCTTTCTTT.

The CDR3 region has the DNA TGCGCCAGCACGAGGGAGGGTTCCTATGGCTACACCTTC. This codes for CASTREGSYGYTF. This chain connects TRBV5-1 to TRBJ1-2; D gene uncertain. This CDR3 has 13 residues. Germline CDR1 and CDR2: SGHRS and YFSETQ. Trimming removed 6 bases from V and 4 bases from J, with 13 bases in between. Using reference TRBV5-1 and TRBJ1-2 for the parts outside the CDR3, the full variable domain is KAGVTQTPRYLIKTRGQQVTLSCSPISGHRSVSWYQQTPGQGLQFLFEYFSETQRNKGNFPGRFSGRQFSNSRSEMNVSTLELGDSALYLCASTREGSYGYTFGSGTRLTVV.

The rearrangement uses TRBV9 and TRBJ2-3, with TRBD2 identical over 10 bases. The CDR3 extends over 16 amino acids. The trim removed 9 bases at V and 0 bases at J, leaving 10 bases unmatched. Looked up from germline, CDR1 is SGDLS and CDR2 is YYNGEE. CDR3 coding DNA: TGTGCCACCGCCGCTGGACTAGCGGCAAGCACAGATACGCAGTATTTT. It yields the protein CATAAGLAASTDTQYF.

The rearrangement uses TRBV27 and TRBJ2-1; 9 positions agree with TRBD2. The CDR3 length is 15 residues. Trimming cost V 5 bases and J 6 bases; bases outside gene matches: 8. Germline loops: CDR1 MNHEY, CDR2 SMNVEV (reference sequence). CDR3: CASSLLAGIRNEQFF. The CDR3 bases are TGTGCCAGCAGTCTTCTAGCGGGAATACGCAATGAGCAGTTCTTC.

The CDR3 spells CASSEGGQGTDTQYF. For the CDR3, the DNA is TGTGCCAGCAGTGAGGGGGGACAGGGGACAGATACGCAGTATTTT. The chain couples TRBV25-1 to TRBJ2-3, with 10 bases aligning to TRBD1. The CDR3 extends over 15 amino acids. Germline V gene data show CDR1 as MGHDK and CDR2 as SYGVNS. V shed 3 bases, J shed 3 bases, and the junction held 3 bases outside the gene matches. The full variable domain, in which reference TRBV25-1 and TRBJ2-3 provide the parts outside the CDR3, is EADIYQTPRYLVIGTGKKITLECSQTMGHDKMYWYQQDPGMELHLIHYSYGVNSTEKGDLSSESTVSRIRTEHFPLTLESARPSHTSQYLCASSEGGQGTDTQYFGPGTRLTVL.

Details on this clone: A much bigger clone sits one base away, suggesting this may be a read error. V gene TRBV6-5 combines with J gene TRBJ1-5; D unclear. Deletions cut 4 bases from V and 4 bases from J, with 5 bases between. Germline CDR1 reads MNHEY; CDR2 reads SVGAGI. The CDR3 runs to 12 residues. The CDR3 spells CASSSHNQPQHF. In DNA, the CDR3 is TGTGCCAGCAGTTCCCATAATCAGCCCCAGCATTTT.

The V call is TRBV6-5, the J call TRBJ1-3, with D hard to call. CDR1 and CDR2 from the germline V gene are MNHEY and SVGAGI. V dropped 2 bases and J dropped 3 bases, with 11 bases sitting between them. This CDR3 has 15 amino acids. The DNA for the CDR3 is TGTGCCAGCAGTTACGCGGGATCAGATGGAAACACCATATATTTT. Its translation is CASSYAGSDGNTIYF.

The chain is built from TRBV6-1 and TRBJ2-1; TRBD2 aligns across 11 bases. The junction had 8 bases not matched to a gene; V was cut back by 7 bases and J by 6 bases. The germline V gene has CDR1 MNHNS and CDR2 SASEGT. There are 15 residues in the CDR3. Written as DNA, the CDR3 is TGTGCCAGCATCCCCGGACTAGCGGGTGTCAATGAGCAGTTCTTC. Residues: CASIPGLAGVNEQFF.

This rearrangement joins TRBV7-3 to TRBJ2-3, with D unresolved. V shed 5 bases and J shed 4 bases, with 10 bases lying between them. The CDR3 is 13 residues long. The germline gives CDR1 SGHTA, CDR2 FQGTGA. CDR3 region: CASSPRIADTQYF. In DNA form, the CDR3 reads TGTGCCAGCAGCCCCCGGATTGCAGATACGCAGTATTTT.

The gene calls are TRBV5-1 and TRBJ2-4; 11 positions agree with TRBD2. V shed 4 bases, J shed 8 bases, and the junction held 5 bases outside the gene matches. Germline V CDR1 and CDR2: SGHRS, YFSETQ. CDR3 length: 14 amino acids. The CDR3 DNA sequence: TGCGCCAGCAGCAGAACTAGCGGGAGTTACATTCAGTACTTC. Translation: CASSRTSGSYIQYF.

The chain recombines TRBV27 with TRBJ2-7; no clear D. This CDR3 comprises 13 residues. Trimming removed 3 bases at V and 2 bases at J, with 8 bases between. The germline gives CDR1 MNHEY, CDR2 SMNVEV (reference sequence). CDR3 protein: CASSLRRTYEQYF. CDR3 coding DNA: TGTGCCAGCAGTTTGCGAAGGACCTACGAGCAGTACTTC.

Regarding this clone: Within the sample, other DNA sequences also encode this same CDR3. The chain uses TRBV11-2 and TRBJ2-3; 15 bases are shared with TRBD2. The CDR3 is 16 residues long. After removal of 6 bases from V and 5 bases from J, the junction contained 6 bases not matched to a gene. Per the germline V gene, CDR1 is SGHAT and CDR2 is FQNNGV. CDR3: CASSPGLAGGIDTQYF. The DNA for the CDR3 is TGTGCCAGCAGTCCGGGACTAGCGGGAGGAATAGATACGCAGTATTTT.